Listed below are T cell receptor beta chains from one sample, sequenced in a study of cytomegalovirus exposure and HLA in healthy donors. Method: immunoSEQ multiplex PCR; TCRdb's copy keeps in-frame clones and lacks some. The table lists under 200,000 clones, 77% of them singletons. Sequenced input: PBMCs. All receptors derive from a woman in her thirties or forties in good health and CMV-seropositive. Each CDR3 is given with its conserved first and last residue. D genes are given only for firm matches. The size entry is marked missing in some rows and otherwise reads once, few, many or a size class.

v_call,clone_size,j_call,d_call,cdr3_nt,cdr3_aa
TRBV7-9,-,TRBJ2-6,TRBD1,TGTGCCAGCATCGTGAACCAGGGGGACCCCGGGGCCAACGTCCTGACTTTC,CASIVNQGDPGANVLTF
TRBV29-1,few,TRBJ2-3,-,TGCAGCGTTGAAGGGGCGGACTCTCAAGGTACAGATACGCAGTATTTT,CSVEGADSQGTDTQYF
TRBV7-8,few,TRBJ2-5,TRBD2,TGTGCCAGCAGCTTAGCGACGAGCCACGGCTGGCGGGAGGGCACGAAAGAGACCCAGTACTTC,CASSLATSHGWREGTKETQYF
TRBV18,-,TRBJ1-4,-,TGTGCCAGCTCACCCGGACTGAATGAAAAACTGTTTTTT,CASSPGLNEKLFF
TRBV18,-,TRBJ2-3,-,TGTGCCAGCTCACCGGTGGAGGGTTCCGGAGATACGCAGTATTTT,CASSPVEGSGDTQYF
TRBV6-5,-,TRBJ2-2,TRBD1,TGTGCCAGCAGAAGGGACAGGGGTACCGGGGAGCTGTTTTTT,CASRRDRGTGELFF
TRBV6-6,-,TRBJ2-3,TRBD2,TGTGCCAGCAGTTACGGACTAGCAAAAGATACGCAGTATTTT,CASSYGLAKDTQYF
TRBV28,-,TRBJ2-7,TRBD1,TGTGCCAGCACCCCGGGAGGGGGACAGGGGATCTACGAGCAGTACTTC,CASTPGGGQGIYEQYF
TRBV5-1,-,TRBJ1-4,-,TGCGCCAGCAGCTTGACAGGGCAGGATGAAAAACTGTTTTTT,CASSLTGQDEKLFF
TRBV2,once,TRBJ2-1,-,TGTGCCAGCAGTGAGGAACCGGGTAGTGAGCAGTTCTTC,CASSEEPGSEQFF
TRBV10-3,once,TRBJ2-3,TRBD2,TGTGCCATCAGGAATACCTTAGCGGGAGGTCTCACAGATACGCAGTATTTT,CAIRNTLAGGLTDTQYF
TRBV2,-,TRBJ2-3,TRBD2,TGTGCCAGCAGGGCCGGGACTAGCGGGGAAGGCACAGATACGCAGTATTTT,CASRAGTSGEGTDTQYF
TRBV19,-,TRBJ1-2,-,TGTGCCAGTAGTATGACAGACTATGGCTACACCTTC,CASSMTDYGYTF
TRBV7-9,-,TRBJ2-1,TRBD2,TGTGCCAGCAGCCCCCAGCTAGCGGGAGTGCTCTACAATGAGCAGTTCTTC,CASSPQLAGVLYNEQFF
TRBV18,-,TRBJ2-1,-,TGTGCCAGCTCACCATCGAGGGATGAGCAGTTCTTC,CASSPSRDEQFF
TRBV28,-,TRBJ1-1,-,TGTGCCAGCAGTTTTAGGACAGACACTGAAGCTTTCTTT,CASSFRTDTEAFF
TRBV29-1,-,TRBJ1-2,-,TGCAGCGTAAGGGGTTCTGTGACTGACTATGGCTACACCTTC,CSVRGSVTDYGYTF
TRBV18,-,TRBJ1-2,-,TGTGCCAGCTCACCACCGGGCTTGGTCTATGGCTACACCTTC,CASSPPGLVYGYTF
TRBV7-9,-,TRBJ1-1,-,TGTGCCAGCAGCTCTAAACAGGGGAACACTGAAGCTTTCTTT,CASSSKQGNTEAFF
TRBV7-2,-,TRBJ2-7,TRBD1,TGTGCCAGCAGCTTAGCGGGGCAGGGGGAACCTATCTCCTACGAGCAGTACTTC,CASSLAGQGEPISYEQYF
TRBV29-1,-,TRBJ1-1,TRBD1,TGCAGCGCTGGACAGGCGGGCACTGAAGCTTTCTTT,CSAGQAGTEAFF
TRBV5-4,-,TRBJ1-1,-,TGTGCCAGCAGCTTGGCCCAGGCGATAAACACTGAAGCTTTCTTT,CASSLAQAINTEAFF
TRBV19,-,TRBJ1-5,-,TGTGCCAGTAGCGACAGACCAGGCAATCAGCCCCAGCATTTT,CASSDRPGNQPQHF
TRBV5-1,-,TRBJ1-1,TRBD1,TGCGCCAGCAGCTCGCGGGGACAGGGGGAATACACTGAAGCTTTCTTT,CASSSRGQGEYTEAFF
TRBV12-5,-,TRBJ1-3,-,TGTGCTAGTGGTTTCCTCGTCGGGAGGGGACAAGGCTCTGGAAACACCATATATTTT,CASGFLVGRGQGSGNTIYF
TRBV4-1,few,TRBJ1-5,-,TGCGCCAGCAGCCAAAATACAGGGAATCAGCCCCAGCATTTT,CASSQNTGNQPQHF
TRBV6-1,-,TRBJ2-2,TRBD1,TGTGCCAGCAGTACCGGGACAGCGAACACCGGGGAGCTGTTTTTT,CASSTGTANTGELFF
TRBV7-2,-,TRBJ2-7,-,TGTGCCAGCAGCTTAGATAACTATTCCTACGAGCAGTACTTC,CASSLDNYSYEQYF
TRBV28,-,TRBJ2-7,TRBD1,TGTGCCAGCAGACTGACAGGGCGGTCCTACGAGCAGTACTTC,CASRLTGRSYEQYF
TRBV5-6,-,TRBJ2-5,-,TGTGCCAGCAGTTCAGACATACAAGAGACCCAGTACTTC,CASSSDIQETQYF
TRBV7-2,once,TRBJ2-7,-,TGTGCCAGCAGCTTATGGCAGGGCCGCGAGCAGTACTTC,CASSLWQGREQYF
TRBV5-1,-,TRBJ2-2,-,TGCGCCAGCAGCTTGGCCGGAGGGGCCGGGGAGCTGTTTTTT,CASSLAGGAGELFF
TRBV5-4,-,TRBJ2-7,TRBD1,TGTGCCAGCAGCTTGGGGGGACAGGGGGTTCACGAGCAGTACTTC,CASSLGGQGVHEQYF
TRBV7-2,-,TRBJ1-3,TRBD1,TGTGCCAGCAGCTACGACAGGGATGGAAACACCATATATTTT,CASSYDRDGNTIYF
TRBV7-2,few,TRBJ1-1,TRBD1,TGTGCCAGCAGCTCCAGGGGGCCTTCGGGCACTGAAGCTTTCTTT,CASSSRGPSGTEAFF
TRBV25-1,-,TRBJ1-4,-,TGTGCCAGCAGTGAGGGGGCAGATGAAAAACTGTTTTTT,CASSEGADEKLFF
TRBV28,-,TRBJ2-6,-,TGTGCCAGCAGTTCGGGTTTTTTAGGGGACTCTGGGGCCAACGTCCTGACTTTC,CASSSGFLGDSGANVLTF
TRBV29-1,once,TRBJ1-1,-,TGCAGCGTTGTTCAGGGTAGGATGAACACTGAAGCTTTCTTT,CSVVQGRMNTEAFF
TRBV27,-,TRBJ1-3,-,TGTGCCAGCAGCCTCTCTGGAAACACCATATATTTT,CASSLSGNTIYF
TRBV4-1,-,TRBJ2-3,-,TGCGCCAGCAGCCAAGATGGAGTGGCAGGGCCCACAGATACGCAGTATTTT,CASSQDGVAGPTDTQYF
TRBV7-9,-,TRBJ2-7,-,TGTGCCAGCAGCTTAGGGGGAGCGCCCTACGAGCAGTACTTC,CASSLGGAPYEQYF
TRBV30,-,TRBJ2-5,-,TGTGCCTGGAGTGTAGGGACAATGTTTGTACAAGAGACCCAGTACTTC,CAWSVGTMFVQETQYF
TRBV30,-,TRBJ1-5,-,TGTGCCTGGAGCTCCGGGGATGGCAATCAGCCCCAGCATTTT,CAWSSGDGNQPQHF
TRBV27,-,TRBJ2-3,TRBD2,TGTGCCAGCAGTTGGGGGCTAGCGGGAACAGATACGCAGTATTTT,CASSWGLAGTDTQYF
TRBV7-9,few,TRBJ1-1,-,TGTGCCAGCAGCCTAAGGGGAGGGCAGGGAACTGAAGCTTTCTTT,CASSLRGGQGTEAFF
TRBV30,-,TRBJ2-1,-,TGTGCCTGGAGTTATACAGGGTATGAGCAGTTCTTC,CAWSYTGYEQFF
TRBV10-2,few,TRBJ2-5,TRBD2,TGCGCCAGCAGTGAACAGTCCCCCGACATCATCATAGCGGGGGAAGAGACCCAGTACTTC,CASSEQSPDIIIAGEETQYF
TRBV30,-,TRBJ2-3,-,TGTGCCTGCTCCGGGAGCGGCACAGATACGCAGTATTTT,CACSGSGTDTQYF
TRBV7-9,-,TRBJ1-2,TRBD1,TGTGCCAGCAGCCCAGGACAGGCTAACTATGGCTACACCTTC,CASSPGQANYGYTF